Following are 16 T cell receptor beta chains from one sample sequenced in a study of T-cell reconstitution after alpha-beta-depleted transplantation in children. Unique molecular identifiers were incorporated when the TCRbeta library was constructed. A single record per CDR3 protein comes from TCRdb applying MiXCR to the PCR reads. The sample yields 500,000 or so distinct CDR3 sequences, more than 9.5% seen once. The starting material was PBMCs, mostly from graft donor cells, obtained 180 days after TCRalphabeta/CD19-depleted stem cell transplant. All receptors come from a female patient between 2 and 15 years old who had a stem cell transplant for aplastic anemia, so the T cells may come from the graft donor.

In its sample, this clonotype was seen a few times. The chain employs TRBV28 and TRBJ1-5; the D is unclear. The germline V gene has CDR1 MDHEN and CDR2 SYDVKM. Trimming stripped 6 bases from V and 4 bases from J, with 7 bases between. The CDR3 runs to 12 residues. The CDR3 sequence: CASRATNQPQHF. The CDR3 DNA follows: TGTGCCAGCAGGGCCACGAATCAGCCCCAGCATTTT.

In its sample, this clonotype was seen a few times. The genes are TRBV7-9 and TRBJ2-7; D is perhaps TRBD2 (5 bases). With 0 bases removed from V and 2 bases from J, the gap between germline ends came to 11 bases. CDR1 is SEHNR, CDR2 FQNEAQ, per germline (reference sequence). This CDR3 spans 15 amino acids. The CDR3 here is CASSLAARGAYEQYF. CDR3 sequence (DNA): TGTGCCAGCAGCTTAGCCGCCCGGGGAGCCTACGAGCAGTACTTC.

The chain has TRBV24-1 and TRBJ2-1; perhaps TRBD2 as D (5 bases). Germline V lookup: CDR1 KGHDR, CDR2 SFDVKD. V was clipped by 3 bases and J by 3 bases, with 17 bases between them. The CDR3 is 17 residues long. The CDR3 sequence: CATSDGVGAEIYNEQFF. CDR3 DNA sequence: TGTGCCACCAGTGATGGCGTGGGAGCGGAGATCTACAATGAGCAGTTCTTC.

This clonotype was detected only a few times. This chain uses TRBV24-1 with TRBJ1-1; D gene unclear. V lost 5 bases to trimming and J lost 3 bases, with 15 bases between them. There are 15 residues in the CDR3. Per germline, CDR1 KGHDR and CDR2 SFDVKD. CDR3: CATSVIPWGDTEAFF. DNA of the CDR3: TGTGCCACCAGTGTGATCCCCTGGGGTGACACTGAAGCTTTCTTT.

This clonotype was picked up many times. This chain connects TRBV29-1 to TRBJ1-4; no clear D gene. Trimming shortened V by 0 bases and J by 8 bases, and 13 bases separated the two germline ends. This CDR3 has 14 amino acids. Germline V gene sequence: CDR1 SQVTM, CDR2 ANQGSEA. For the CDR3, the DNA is TGCAGCGTTGAAGATTCCGGCACGGGAGAAAAACTGTTTTTT. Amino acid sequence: CSVEDSGTGEKLFF. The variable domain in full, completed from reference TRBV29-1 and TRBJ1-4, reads SAVISQKPSRDICQRGTSLTIQCQVDSQVTMMFWYRQQPGQSLTLIATANQGSEATYESGFVIDKFPISRPNLTFSTLTVSNMSPEDSSIYLCSVEDSGTGEKLFFGSGTQLSVL.

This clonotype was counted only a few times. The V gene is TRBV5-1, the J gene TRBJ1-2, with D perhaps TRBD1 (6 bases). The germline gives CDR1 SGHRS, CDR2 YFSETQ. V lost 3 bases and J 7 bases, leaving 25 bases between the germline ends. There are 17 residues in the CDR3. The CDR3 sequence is CASSWDGYYRVRSGYTF. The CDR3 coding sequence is TGCGCCAGCAGCTGGGACGGCTATTACAGGGTCCGTAGTGGCTACACCTTC.

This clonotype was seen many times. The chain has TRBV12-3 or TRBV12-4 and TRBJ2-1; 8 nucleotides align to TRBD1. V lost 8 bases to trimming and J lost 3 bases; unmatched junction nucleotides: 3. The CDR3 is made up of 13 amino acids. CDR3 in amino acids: CASAGTGYNEQFF. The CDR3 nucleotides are TGTGCCAGCGCCGGGACAGGCTACAATGAGCAGTTCTTC.

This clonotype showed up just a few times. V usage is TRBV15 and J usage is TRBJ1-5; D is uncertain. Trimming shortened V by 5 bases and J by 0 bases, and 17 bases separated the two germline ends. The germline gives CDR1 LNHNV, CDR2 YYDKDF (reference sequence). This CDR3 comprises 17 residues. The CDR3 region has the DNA TGTGCCACCAGCCGACAAAGCGGCCGAATTAGCAATCAGCCCCAGCATTTT. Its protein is CATSRQSGRISNQPQHF.

The CDR3 is CASSSMAGLTAWEQYV. In nucleotides, the CDR3 is TGTGCCAGCAGTTCGATGGCCGGACTGACCGCGTGGGAGCAGTACGTC. The chain combines TRBV27 with TRBJ2-7; D might be TRBD2 (5 bases). The germline gives CDR1 MNHEY, CDR2 SMNVEV (reference sequence). Trimming removed 4 bases from V and 7 bases from J, with 23 bases in between. CDR3 length: 16 amino acids.

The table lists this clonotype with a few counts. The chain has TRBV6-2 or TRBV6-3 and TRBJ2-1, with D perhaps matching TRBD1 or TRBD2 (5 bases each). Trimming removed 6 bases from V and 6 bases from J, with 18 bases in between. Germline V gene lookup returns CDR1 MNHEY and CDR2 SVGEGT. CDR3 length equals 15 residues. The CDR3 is CASSPGGVGINEQFF. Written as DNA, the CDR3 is TGTGCCAGCAGCCCTGGGGGAGTTGGGATCAATGAGCAGTTCTTC.

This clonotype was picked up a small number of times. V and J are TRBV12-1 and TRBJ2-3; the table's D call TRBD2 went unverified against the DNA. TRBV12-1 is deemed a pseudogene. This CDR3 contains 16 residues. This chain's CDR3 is CASSLPAGLSTDTQYF. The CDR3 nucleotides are TGTGCCAGCAGCTTGCCAGCGGGACTAAGCACAGATACGCAGTATTTT.

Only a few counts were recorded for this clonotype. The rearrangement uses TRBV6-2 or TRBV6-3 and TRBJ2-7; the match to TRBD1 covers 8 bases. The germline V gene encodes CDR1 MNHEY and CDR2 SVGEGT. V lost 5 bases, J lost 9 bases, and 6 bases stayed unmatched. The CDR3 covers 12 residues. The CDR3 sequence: CASSHGTGRQYF. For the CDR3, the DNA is TGTGCCAGCAGTCACGGGACAGGCCGGCAGTACTTC.

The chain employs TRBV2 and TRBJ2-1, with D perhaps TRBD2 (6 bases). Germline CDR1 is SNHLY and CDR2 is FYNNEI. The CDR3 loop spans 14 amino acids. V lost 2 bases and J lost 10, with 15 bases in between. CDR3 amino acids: CASSESGSRREQFF. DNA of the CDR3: TGTGCCAGCAGTGAAAGCGGGTCGCGCCGCGAGCAGTTCTTC.

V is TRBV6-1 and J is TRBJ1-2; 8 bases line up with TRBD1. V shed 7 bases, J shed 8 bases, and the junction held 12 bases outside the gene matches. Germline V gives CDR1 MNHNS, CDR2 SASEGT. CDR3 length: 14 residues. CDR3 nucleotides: TGTGCCAGCAAACCACGCGGACAGGGATGGGGCTACACCTTC. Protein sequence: CASKPRGQGWGYTF.

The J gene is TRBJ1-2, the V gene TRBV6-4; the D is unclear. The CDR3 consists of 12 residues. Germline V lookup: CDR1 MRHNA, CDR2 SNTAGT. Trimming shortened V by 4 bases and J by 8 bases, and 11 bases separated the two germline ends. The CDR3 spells CASSASGFGYTF. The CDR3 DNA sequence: TGTGCCAGCAGTGCTAGCGGGTTCGGCTACACCTTC.

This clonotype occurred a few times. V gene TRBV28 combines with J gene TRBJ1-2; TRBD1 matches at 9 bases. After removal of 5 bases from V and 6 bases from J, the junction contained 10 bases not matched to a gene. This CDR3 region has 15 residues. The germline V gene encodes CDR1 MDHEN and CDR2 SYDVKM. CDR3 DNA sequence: TGTGCCAGCAGTCCCGCCGGGACAGGGTCGAATGGCTACACCTTC. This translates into CASSPAGTGSNGYTF.